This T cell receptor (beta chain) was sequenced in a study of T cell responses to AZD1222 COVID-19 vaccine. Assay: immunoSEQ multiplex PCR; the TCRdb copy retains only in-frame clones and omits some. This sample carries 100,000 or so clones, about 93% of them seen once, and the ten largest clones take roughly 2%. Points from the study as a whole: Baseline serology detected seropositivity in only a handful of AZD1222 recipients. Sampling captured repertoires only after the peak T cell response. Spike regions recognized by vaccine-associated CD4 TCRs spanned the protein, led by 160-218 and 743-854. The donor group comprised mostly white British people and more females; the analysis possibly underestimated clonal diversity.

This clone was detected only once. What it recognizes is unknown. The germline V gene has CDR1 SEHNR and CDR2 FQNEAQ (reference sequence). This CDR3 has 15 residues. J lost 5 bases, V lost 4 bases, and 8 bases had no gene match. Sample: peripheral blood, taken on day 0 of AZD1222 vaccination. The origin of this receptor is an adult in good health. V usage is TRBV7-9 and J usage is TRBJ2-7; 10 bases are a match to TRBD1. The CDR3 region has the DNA TGTGCCAGCAGCTCCACGGACAGGGGGTTGGACGAGCAGTACTTC. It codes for CASSSTDRGLDEQYF.